The source of this T cell receptor beta chain is a study of tumor-infiltrating lymphocytes in primary liver carcinoma. Study summary: Tumor stage was T1-T3 N0M0, and tumor size was 4.2 to 10 cm across. Samples returned roughly 3.65 to 8 million productive TCRbeta reads, a yield that was similar across tissue types.

Unsorted whole blood served as the source of blood RNA, and germline DNA was extracted as well. Researchers reported drawing four milliliters of peripheral blood before surgery. The investigators made TCR beta cDNA from around 540 ng total RNA, using a constant-region primer. TCR beta libraries came from three nested multiplex PCR rounds using slightly modified ARM-PCR. The opening two PCR rounds, 10 cycles each, paired TRBV1-TRBV30 forward primers with a C-beta reverse primer. From the multiplex PCR reads, TCRdb called clonotypes with MiXCR, one entry per CDR3 protein. This sample has hundreds of thousands of distinct CDR3 sequences, with 65% found just once. In the case of this clonotype: The antigen remains unidentified. Germline and junction disagree at one end, which may indicate a read error.

Study-wide results and caveats: The study found tumor-adjacent and tumor-blood pairs overlapped less than tumor region pairs.

The CDR3 has 16 amino acids. The germline V gene encodes CDR1 SGHAT and CDR2 FQDESV (reference sequence). The V call is TRBV11-1, the J call TRBJ2-3, with 10 bases fitting TRBD2. This clonotype was sampled from a man aged 40-49 years with primary liver carcinoma and hepatitis B virus infection. Source material: peripheral blood. In DNA form, the CDR3 reads TGTGCCAGTAGCTCGTTAGCGGGACTAGCGACAGATACGCAGTATTTT. This sequence encodes CASSSLAGLATDTQYF.